Listed below are T cell receptor beta chains from one sample, sequenced in a study of beta chain features in type 1 diabetes. The data were produced by immunoSEQ multiplex PCR, yet TCRdb's version contains in-frame clones alone and is incomplete. This sample has some 410,000 clones, with more than 11% found just once. The sample was naive CD4+ T cells from blood. The receptors come from a man aged 25 to 40 in good health. The CDR3 runs from the conserved cysteine through the conserved F or W.

j_gene: TRBJ1-2; v_gene: TRBV7-8; CDR3aa: CASSLNDNYGYTF
j_gene: TRBJ1-2; v_gene: TRBV7-2; CDR3aa: CASSLDRGFNYGYTF
j_gene: TRBJ1-1; v_gene: TRBV6-5; CDR3aa: CASSDSLLVNTEAFF
j_gene: TRBJ2-1; v_gene: TRBV4-3; CDR3aa: CASSQDPRLAVNEQFF
j_gene: TRBJ1-2; v_gene: TRBV5-6; CDR3aa: CASSLKSQGSFGYTF
j_gene: TRBJ2-5; v_gene: TRBV1; CDR3aa: CTSSSRGFRQETQYF
j_gene: TRBJ2-5; v_gene: TRBV4-3; CDR3aa: CASSQETLLHNGGQKETQYF
j_gene: TRBJ2-5; v_gene: TRBV29-1; CDR3aa: CSVELGSGETQYF
j_gene: TRBJ1-1; v_gene: TRBV4-2; CDR3aa: CASSQGNTEAFF
j_gene: TRBJ2-5; v_gene: TRBV29-1; CDR3aa: CSVGSYGETQYF
j_gene: TRBJ2-5; v_gene: TRBV9; CDR3aa: CASSVDGGHGAQYF
j_gene: TRBJ2-7; v_gene: TRBV13; CDR3aa: CASSLQRAYEQYF
j_gene: TRBJ2-1; v_gene: TRBV15; CDR3aa: CATSRDRTYNEQFF
j_gene: TRBJ2-3; v_gene: TRBV6-6; CDR3aa: CASSRRTGDNTDTQYF
j_gene: TRBJ1-6; v_gene: TRBV4-3; CDR3aa: CASSQDPGGARNSPLHF
j_gene: TRBJ2-5; v_gene: TRBV7-2; CDR3aa: CASSSGQTEDF
j_gene: TRBJ1-4; v_gene: TRBV9; CDR3aa: CASSPHRVWF
j_gene: TRBJ2-5; v_gene: TRBV5-1; CDR3aa: CASSWTGIQETQYF
j_gene: TRBJ1-1; v_gene: TRBV5-4; CDR3aa: CASSLEAYTEAFF
j_gene: TRBJ1-5; v_gene: TRBV5-1; CDR3aa: CASSWTGDQPQHF
j_gene: TRBJ1-1; v_gene: TRBV10-3; CDR3aa: CAISETRDTEAFF
j_gene: TRBJ2-2; v_gene: TRBV7-3; CDR3aa: CASSFGTSGSIGELFF
j_gene: TRBJ1-2; v_gene: TRBV28; CDR3aa: CASSFTGSYGYTF